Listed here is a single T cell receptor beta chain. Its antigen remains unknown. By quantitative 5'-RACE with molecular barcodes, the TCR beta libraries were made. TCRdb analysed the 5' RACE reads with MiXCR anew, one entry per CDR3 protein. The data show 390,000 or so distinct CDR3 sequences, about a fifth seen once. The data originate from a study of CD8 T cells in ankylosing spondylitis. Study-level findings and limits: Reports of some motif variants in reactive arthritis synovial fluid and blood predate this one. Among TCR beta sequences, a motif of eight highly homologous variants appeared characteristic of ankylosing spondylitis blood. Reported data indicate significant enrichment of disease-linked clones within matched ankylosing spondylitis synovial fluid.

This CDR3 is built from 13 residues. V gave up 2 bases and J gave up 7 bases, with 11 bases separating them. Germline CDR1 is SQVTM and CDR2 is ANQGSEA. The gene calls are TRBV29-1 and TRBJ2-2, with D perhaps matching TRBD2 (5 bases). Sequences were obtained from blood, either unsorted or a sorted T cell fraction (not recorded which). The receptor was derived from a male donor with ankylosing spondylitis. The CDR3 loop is CSVEPFSGGELFF. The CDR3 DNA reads TGCAGCGTTGAACCTTTCAGCGGCGGGGAGCTGTTTTTT.